This TCR beta chain was found in a study of blood T cell repertoires in COVID-19. Study summary: Acute-phase and convalescent COVID-19 samples originated in the United States, Italy and Spain. The analysed material was cDNA or gDNA that came from T cells, B-cell-depleted T cells, or PBMCs.

The germline V gene has CDR1 LGHDT and CDR2 YNNKEL (reference sequence). This CDR3 region has 14 residues. V was shortened by 4 bases and J by 5 bases, with 14 bases between the two germline ends. As processed by the authors: Amplification of reference gene primers provided the estimated nucleated cell counts. Using immunoSEQ multiplex PCR, the repertoire was profiled, and TCRdb retains in-frame clones only, with some absent. V and J calls and clone size come straight from that table; D and trimming were deduced from the DNA. The top ten clones hold 27% of a sample with about 42,000 clones, 65% to 80% of them seen once.

The J gene is TRBJ1-2, the V gene TRBV3-1 (or the pseudogene TRBV3-2); D is possibly TRBD1 (6 bases). This clonotype was sampled from a man older than 75 with acute or convalescent COVID-19. Sequenced sample: peripheral blood. The DNA for the CDR3 is TGTGCCAGCAGCCTTGAGGGGGTTAGTTATGGCTACACCTTC. Amino acids: CASSLEGVSYGYTF.